Below are 8 T cell receptor beta chains sequenced from a single sample in a study of cytomegalovirus exposure and HLA in healthy donors. Amplification used 60 Vbeta primers and 13 Jbeta primers. Generated by immunoSEQ multiplex PCR, the TCRdb table keeps only in-frame clones and is missing some. The profile shows about 140,000 clones, 82% of them singletons. The sequencing input was PBMCs. The receptors shown here come from a man between 18 and 29 years old in good health and CMV-seropositive.

Details on this clone: At the DNA level, this CDR3 is encoded by other sequences in the same sample as well. The V and J genes are TRBV27 and TRBJ2-7; 7 bases are shared with TRBD1. The CDR3 totals 14 residues. The germline V gene has CDR1 MNHEY and CDR2 SMNVEV (reference sequence). With 2 bases clipped from V and 4 bases from J, the junction kept 5 bases outside the gene matches. The CDR3 sequence is CASSLGQGVYEQYF. CDR3 in DNA: TGTGCCAGCAGTTTAGGCCAGGGGGTATACGAGCAGTACTTC.

J is TRBJ1-5 and V is TRBV6-1; 7 bases agree with TRBD1. Germline loops: CDR1 MNHNS, CDR2 SASEGT. Germline trimming cut 7 bases from V and 5 bases from J; bases unmatched to any gene: 11. This CDR3 is built from 15 residues. In nucleotides, the CDR3 is TGTGCCAGCATCCAAAGGGGGACAGCAGATCAGCCCCAGCATTTT. Amino acids: CASIQRGTADQPQHF.

The rearrangement joins TRBV30 to TRBJ1-1, with 8 bases fitting TRBD1. In germline, CDR1 is GTSNPN, CDR2 SVGIG (reference sequence). The CDR3 has 14 amino acids. With 2 bases clipped from V and 3 bases from J, the junction kept 5 bases outside the gene matches. The CDR3 is CAWSLSTGDTEAFF. CDR3 coding DNA: TGTGCCTGGAGTCTATCGACAGGGGACACTGAAGCTTTCTTT.

The chain uses TRBV2 and TRBJ2-7, with 7 bases lining up with TRBD1. Germline assignment: CDR1 SNHLY and CDR2 FYNNEI. With V trimmed by 9 bases and J by 2 bases, 13 bases remained unmatched. The CDR3 extends over 15 amino acids. The CDR3: CASTPGQAATYEQYF. Written as DNA, the CDR3 is TGTGCCAGTACCCCTGGACAGGCCGCAACCTACGAGCAGTACTTC.

The genes are TRBV25-1 and TRBJ2-1, with 7 bases fitting TRBD2. The CDR3 totals 15 residues. Germline V gene sequence: CDR1 MGHDK, CDR2 SYGVNS. V lost 3 bases to trimming and J lost 9 bases; unmatched junction nucleotides: 11. The CDR3 sequence is CASSDAGVPTGEQFF. The DNA of the CDR3 is TGTGCCAGCAGTGATGCGGGAGTCCCCACCGGTGAGCAGTTCTTC.

V usage is TRBV27 and J usage is TRBJ1-2; TRBD1 might be the D (5 bases). V was pared by 0 bases and J by 2 bases, with 10 bases between. The CDR3 totals 15 residues. Germline V gene data show CDR1 as MNHEY and CDR2 as SMNVEV (reference sequence). This CDR3 is CASSLSSPGNYGYTF. CDR3 sequence (DNA): TGTGCCAGCAGTTTATCAAGCCCAGGGAACTATGGCTACACCTTC.

This clone was observed a single time. V is TRBV4-1 and J is TRBJ1-4, with D possibly being TRBD1 (5 bases). The ends were cut back, 7 bases at V and 4 bases at J, with 13 bases in the middle. This CDR3 has 14 amino acids. Per germline, CDR1 MGHRA and CDR2 YSYEKL. The CDR3 DNA reads as TGCGCCAGCACCCCAGGGATCAGTAATGAAAAACTGTTTTTT. Translation gives CASTPGISNEKLFF.

The CDR3 nucleotides read TGCGCCAGCAGCTTGACGACAGACTACAATGAGCAGTTCTTC. This translates into CASSLTTDYNEQFF. The chain is built from TRBV5-1 and TRBJ2-1; tentative D call: TRBD1 (5 bases). Trimming removed 1 base from V and 3 bases from J, with 8 bases in between. The germline V gene encodes CDR1 SGHRS and CDR2 YFSETQ. This CDR3 contains 14 residues.